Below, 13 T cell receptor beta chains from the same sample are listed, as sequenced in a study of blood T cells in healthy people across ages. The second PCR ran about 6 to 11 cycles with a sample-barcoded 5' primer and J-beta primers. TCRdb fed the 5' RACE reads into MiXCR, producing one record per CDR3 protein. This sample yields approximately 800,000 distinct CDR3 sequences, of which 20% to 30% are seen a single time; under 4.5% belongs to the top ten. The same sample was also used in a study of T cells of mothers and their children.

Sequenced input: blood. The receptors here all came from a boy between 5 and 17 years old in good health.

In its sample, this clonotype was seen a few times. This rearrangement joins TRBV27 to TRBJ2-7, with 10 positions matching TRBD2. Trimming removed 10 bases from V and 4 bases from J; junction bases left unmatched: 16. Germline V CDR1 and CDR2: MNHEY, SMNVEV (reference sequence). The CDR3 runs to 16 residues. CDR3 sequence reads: CAIHLPTSGIYYEQYF. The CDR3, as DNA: TGTGCCATCCACCTACCCACTAGCGGGATTTATTACGAGCAGTACTTC.

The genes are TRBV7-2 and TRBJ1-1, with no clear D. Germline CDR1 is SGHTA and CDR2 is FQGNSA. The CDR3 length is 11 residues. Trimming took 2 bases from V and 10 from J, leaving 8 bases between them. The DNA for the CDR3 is TGTGCCAGCAGCTTATATGTGCGAGCTTTCTTT. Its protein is CASSLYVRAFF.

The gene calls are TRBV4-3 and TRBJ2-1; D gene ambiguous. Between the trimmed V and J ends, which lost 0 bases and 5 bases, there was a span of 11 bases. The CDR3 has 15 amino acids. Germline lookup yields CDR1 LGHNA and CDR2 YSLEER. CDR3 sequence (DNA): TGCGCCAGCAGCCAAGATCGAAATCTGGACAATGAGCAGTTCTTC. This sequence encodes CASSQDRNLDNEQFF.

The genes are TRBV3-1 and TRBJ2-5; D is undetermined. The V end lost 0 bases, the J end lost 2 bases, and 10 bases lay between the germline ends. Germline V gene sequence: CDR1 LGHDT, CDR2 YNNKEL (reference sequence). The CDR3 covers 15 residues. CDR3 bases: TGTGCCAGCAGCCAAGAAGGAACTGATCAAGAGACCCAGTACTTC. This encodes CASSQEGTDQETQYF.

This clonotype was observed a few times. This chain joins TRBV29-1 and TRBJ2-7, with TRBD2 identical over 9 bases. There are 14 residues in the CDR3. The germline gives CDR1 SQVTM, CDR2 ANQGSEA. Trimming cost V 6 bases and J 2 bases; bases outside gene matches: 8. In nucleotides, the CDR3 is TGCAGCGTCCGTGATAGCGGGAGCGCCTACGAGCAGTACTTC. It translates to CSVRDSGSAYEQYF.

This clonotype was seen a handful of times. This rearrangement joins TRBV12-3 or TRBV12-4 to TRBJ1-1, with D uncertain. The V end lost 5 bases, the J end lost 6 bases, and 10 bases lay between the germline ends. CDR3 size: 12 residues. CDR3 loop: CASSKSDPEAFF. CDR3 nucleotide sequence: TGTGCCAGCAGTAAGAGTGATCCTGAAGCTTTCTTT.

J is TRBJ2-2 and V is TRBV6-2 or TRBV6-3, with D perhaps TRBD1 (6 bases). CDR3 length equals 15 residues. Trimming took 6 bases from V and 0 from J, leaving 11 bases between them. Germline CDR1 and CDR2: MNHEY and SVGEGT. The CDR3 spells CASSRGQPNTGELFF. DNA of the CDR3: TGTGCCAGCAGCCGTGGACAGCCGAACACCGGGGAGCTGTTTTTT.

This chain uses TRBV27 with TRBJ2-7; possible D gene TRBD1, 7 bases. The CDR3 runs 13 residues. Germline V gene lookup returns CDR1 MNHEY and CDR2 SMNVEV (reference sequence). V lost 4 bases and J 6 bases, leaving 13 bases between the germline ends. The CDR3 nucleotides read TGTGCCAGCAGTTCGGGGGCAGGGGGCGAGCAGTACTTC. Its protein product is CASSSGAGGEQYF.

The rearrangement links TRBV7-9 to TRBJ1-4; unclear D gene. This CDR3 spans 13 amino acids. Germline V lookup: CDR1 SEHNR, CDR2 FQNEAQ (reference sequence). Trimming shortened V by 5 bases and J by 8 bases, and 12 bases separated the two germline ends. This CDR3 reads CASSRTAREKLFF. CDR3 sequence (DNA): TGTGCCAGCAGCCGAACAGCGAGGGAAAAACTGTTTTTT. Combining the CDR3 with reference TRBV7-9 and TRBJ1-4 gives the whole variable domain DTGVSQNPRHKITKRGQNVTFRCDPISEHNRLYWYRQTLGQGPEFLTYFQNEAQLEKSRLLSDRFSAERPKGSFSTLEIQRTEQGDSAMYLCASSRTAREKLFFGSGTQLSVL.

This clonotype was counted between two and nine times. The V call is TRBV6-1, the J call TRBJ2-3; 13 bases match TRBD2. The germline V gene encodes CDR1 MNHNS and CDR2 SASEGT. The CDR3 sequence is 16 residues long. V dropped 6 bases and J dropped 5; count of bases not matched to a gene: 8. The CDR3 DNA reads TGTGCCAGCAGACCAACTAGCGGGAGGGCGGGAGATACGCAGTATTTT. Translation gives CASRPTSGRAGDTQYF.

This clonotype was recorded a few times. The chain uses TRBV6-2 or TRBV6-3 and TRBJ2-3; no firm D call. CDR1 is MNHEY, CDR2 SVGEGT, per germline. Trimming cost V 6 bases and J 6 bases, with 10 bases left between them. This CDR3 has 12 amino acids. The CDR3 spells CASSNNRDTQYF. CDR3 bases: TGTGCCAGCAGCAACAACCGGGATACGCAGTATTTT.

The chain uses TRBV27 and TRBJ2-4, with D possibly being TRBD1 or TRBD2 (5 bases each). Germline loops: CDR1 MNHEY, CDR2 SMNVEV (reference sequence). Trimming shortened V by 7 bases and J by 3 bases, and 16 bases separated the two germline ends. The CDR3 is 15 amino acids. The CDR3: CASTPGRSVKNIQYF. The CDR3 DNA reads TGTGCCAGCACCCCGGGACGGAGTGTCAAAAACATTCAGTACTTC.

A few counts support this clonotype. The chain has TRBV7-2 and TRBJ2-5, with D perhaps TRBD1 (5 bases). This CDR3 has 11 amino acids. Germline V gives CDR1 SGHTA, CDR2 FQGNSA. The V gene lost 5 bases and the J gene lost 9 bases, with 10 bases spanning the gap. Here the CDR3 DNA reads TGTGCCAGCAGCCAACAGGTGGCCCAGTACTTC. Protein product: CASSQQVAQYF. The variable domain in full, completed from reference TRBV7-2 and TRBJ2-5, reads GAGVSQSPSNKVTEKGKDVELRCDPISGHTALYWYRQSLGQGLEFLIYFQGNSAPDKSGLPSDRFSAERTGGSVSTLTIQRTQQEDSAVYLCASSQQVAQYFGPGTRLLVL.